A selection of T cell receptor beta chains follows, all from one sample in a study of CD8 T cells in Susac syndrome. TCRdb itself ran the immunoSEQ multiplex PCR reads through MiXCR, one entry per CDR3 protein. The sample has 150,000 to 200,000 distinct CDR3 sequences; approximately 93% are singletons. The sequencing sample was made of CD4+ T cells from PBMCs. These receptors were collected from a human donor with multiple sclerosis. The CDR3 runs from the conserved cysteine through the conserved F or W. Each record gives: D gene, clone size, J gene, V gene, CDR3 protein, CDR3 DNA. The D gene is left open where the match is weak. The size field is filled for only some rows; it gives once, few, many or a size class.

D: .
size: .
J: TRBJ1-2
V: TRBV4-3
CDR3: CASSQDHRRGYGYTF
DNA: TGCGCCAGCAGCCAAGATCACCGTCGGGGCTATGGCTACACCTTC

D: .
size: once
J: TRBJ1-6
V: TRBV30
CDR3: CAWTRGTYNSPLHF
DNA: TGTGCCTGGACGCGGGGTACCTATAATTCACCCCTCCACTTT

D: .
size: .
J: TRBJ1-2
V: TRBV7-2
CDR3: CASSFWRGQSYGYTF
DNA: TGTGCCAGCAGCTTCTGGCGGGGGCAAAGCTATGGCTACACCTTC

D: .
size: .
J: TRBJ1-5
V: TRBV5-1
CDR3: CASSLDGDNQPQHF
DNA: TGCGCCAGCAGCTTAGACGGGGACAATCAGCCCCAGCATTTT

D: TRBD2
size: .
J: TRBJ2-1
V: TRBV5-1
CDR3: CASSLGLAGPGEQFF
DNA: TGCGCCAGCAGCTTGGGTCTAGCGGGACCGGGTGAGCAGTTCTTC

D: .
size: .
J: TRBJ2-7
V: TRBV5-1
CDR3: CASSFSLGDEQYF
DNA: TGCGCCAGCAGCTTTAGTCTGGGAGACGAGCAGTACTTC

D: .
size: .
J: TRBJ1-5
V: TRBV18
CDR3: CASSPPGKDQPQHF
DNA: TGTGCCAGCTCACCACCGGGGAAGGACCAGCCCCAGCATTTT

D: .
size: .
J: TRBJ2-5
V: TRBV18
CDR3: CASSPRTEETQYF
DNA: TGTGCCAGCTCACCTAGGACAGAAGAGACCCAGTACTTC

D: .
size: .
J: TRBJ2-2
V: TRBV12-3/TRBV12-4
CDR3: CASSRGGTVTGELFF
DNA: TGTGCCAGCAGCCGAGGGGGGACAGTAACCGGGGAGCTGTTTTTT

D: TRBD1
size: .
J: TRBJ2-5
V: TRBV9
CDR3: CASSVAPDREETQYF
DNA: TGTGCCAGCAGCGTAGCGCCGGACAGGGAAGAGACCCAGTACTTC

D: .
size: .
J: TRBJ2-2
V: TRBV24-1
CDR3: CATSDFPDPNTGELFF
DNA: TGTGCCACCAGTGATTTCCCGGACCCGAACACCGGGGAGCTGTTTTTT

D: .
size: .
J: TRBJ2-1
V: TRBV29-1
CDR3: CSVEGVGFEQFF
DNA: TGCAGCGTTGAGGGGGTGGGGTTTGAGCAGTTCTTC

D: .
size: .
J: TRBJ2-5
V: TRBV6-2/TRBV6-3
CDR3: CASSPRRDPPETQYF
DNA: TGTGCCAGCAGCCCGAGGCGGGACCCCCCAGAGACCCAGTACTTC

D: .
size: .
J: TRBJ1-1
V: TRBV6-6
CDR3: CASKTVGNTEAFF
DNA: TGTGCCAGCAAGACAGTGGGGAACACTGAAGCTTTCTTT

D: .
size: .
J: TRBJ2-5
V: TRBV30
CDR3: CAWSWGTQETQYF
DNA: TGTGCCTGGAGTTGGGGGACCCAAGAGACCCAGTACTTC

D: .
size: .
J: TRBJ1-5
V: TRBV28
CDR3: CASSLPGPEGPQHF
DNA: TGTGCCAGCAGTCTACCGGGACCCGAGGGGCCCCAGCATTTT

D: .
size: .
J: TRBJ1-1
V: TRBV6-6
CDR3: CASRGVGPDTEAFF
DNA: TGTGCCAGCAGGGGGGTCGGGCCCGACACTGAAGCTTTCTTT

D: TRBD2
size: once
J: TRBJ2-7
V: TRBV28
CDR3: CASSFPGGPYEQYF
DNA: TGTGCCAGCAGTTTTCCGGGAGGGCCCTACGAGCAGTACTTC

D: TRBD1
size: .
J: TRBJ2-1
V: TRBV20-1
CDR3: CSARAPGQGYNEQFF
DNA: TGCAGTGCTAGGGCTCCGGGACAGGGATACAATGAGCAGTTCTTC

D: .
size: .
J: TRBJ1-2
V: TRBV5-1
CDR3: CASSLADRWGYTF
DNA: TGCGCCAGCAGCTTGGCCGACCGATGGGGCTACACCTTC